This T cell receptor (beta chain) emerged from a study of CD8+CD57+ T cells in acquired aplastic anemia. Genomic DNA was employed as the template in profiling TCR beta VDJ and CDR3. From the reads, TCRdb called clonotypes with MiXCR, one entry per CDR3 protein. The profile covers around 170,000 distinct CDR3 sequences, with roughly half appearing a single time and around 8.8% taken by the ten largest. CD8+CD57+ cell expansion had been shown by flow cytometry in patients chosen for sequencing. This clonotype was observed many times. From germline, CDR1 is SEHNR and CDR2 FQNEAQ (reference sequence). The CDR3 consists of 15 residues. V lost 5 bases, J lost 0 bases, and 4 bases stayed unmatched.

The specimen sequenced was sorted CD4+, CD8+, or CD8+CD57+ T cells (not recorded which) from PBMCs. The TCR originated in a human donor with aplastic anemia. V usage is TRBV7-9 and J usage is TRBJ2-1; 7 bases fit TRBD2. The CDR3 DNA reads as TGTGCCAGCAGCGGGGGGGAGGACTCCTACAATGAGCAGTTCTTC. Translating gives CASSGGEDSYNEQFF.